These 6 T cell receptor beta chains were all obtained from the same sample, sequenced in a study of T cells after somatic rescue of genetic block. Here immunoSEQ multiplex PCR was the method, and the copy in TCRdb shows in-frame clones only, minus some. The table records roughly 58,000 clones, approximately 96% of them present only once. Sequenced sample: peripheral blood mononuclear cells (PBMCs). The origin of the receptors is a child younger than two.

As DNA, the CDR3 is TGTGCCAGTAGTATGGGTCCGGGACAGGTGGGCACTGAAGCTTTCTTT. It is translated as CASSMGPGQVGTEAFF. This chain joins TRBV19 and TRBJ1-1, with 8 bases matching TRBD1. Germline CDR1 reads LNHDA; CDR2 reads SQIVND (reference sequence). The CDR3 consists of 16 residues. V was clipped by 3 bases and J by 4 bases; unmatched bases: 10.

J is TRBJ2-3 and V is TRBV9; D ambiguous. Trimming pared 2 bases from V and 0 bases from J, leaving 4 bases between. CDR1 and CDR2 from the germline V gene are SGDLS and YYNGEE. This CDR3 spans 13 amino acids. CDR3 protein: CASSVRSTDTQYF. The CDR3 nucleotides read TGTGCCAGCAGCGTTCGGAGCACAGATACGCAGTATTTT.

The rearrangement joins TRBV7-9 to TRBJ2-5; TRBD1 agrees at 8 bases. The CDR3 consists of 14 residues. Losses at the gene ends were 5 bases for V and 5 bases for J; bases not matched to a gene: 7. From germline, CDR1 is SEHNR and CDR2 FQNEAQ (reference sequence). The DNA for the CDR3 is TGTGCCAGCAGCCAGGACAGGGTAGGGGAGACCCAGTACTTC. Amino acid sequence: CASSQDRVGETQYF.

CDR3 loop: CASSQNTGELFF. Written as DNA, the CDR3 is TGTGCCAGCAGCCAAAACACCGGGGAGCTGTTTTTT. The chain recombines TRBV4-2 with TRBJ2-2, with D unclear. The germline V gene has CDR1 LGHNA and CDR2 YNFKEQ. The CDR3 has 12 residues. V was clipped by 2 bases and J by 2 bases, with 0 bases between them.

The chain carries TRBV7-9 and TRBJ1-6, with D perhaps TRBD1 (5 bases). This CDR3 comprises 15 residues. V was cut by 5 bases and J by 11 bases, with 19 bases left in between. Germline-derived CDR1 and CDR2 are SEHNR and FQNEAQ (reference sequence). CDR3 residues: CASSASGTAEPPLHF. Written as DNA, the CDR3 is TGTGCCAGCAGCGCCTCCGGGACGGCCGAGCCACCCCTCCACTTT.

The rearrangement links TRBV9 to TRBJ2-1; 12 nucleotides match TRBD2. Losses at the gene ends were 0 bases for V and 8 bases for J; bases not matched to a gene: 3. Germline V gives CDR1 SGDLS, CDR2 YYNGEE. CDR3 size: 15 residues. The CDR3: CASSVELAGGHEQFF. Here the CDR3 DNA reads TGTGCCAGCAGCGTAGAACTAGCGGGAGGCCATGAGCAGTTCTTC. Variable domain in full (rest from reference TRBV9 and TRBJ2-1): DSGVTQTPKHLITATGQRVTLRCSPRSGDLSVYWYQQSLDQGLQFLIQYYNGEERAKGNILERFSAQQFPDLHSELNLSSLELGDSALYFCASSVELAGGHEQFFGPGTRLTVL.